The source of this T cell receptor (beta chain) is a study of T-cell memory formation after mild COVID-19 (dated by TCRdb to about 2021). Notes on the research overall: TCR sequence clusters from the two donors were largely donor specific. In a couple of donors, T-cell clones that expanded and contracted after mild COVID-19 were followed by sequencing TCRalpha and TCRbeta repertoires longitudinally. Two young, previously healthy adult volunteers, one female and one male, were included in the cohort. On the study overall, not on this receptor specifically: Some responding clones were found in pre-infection memory, which suggests that pre-existing cross-reactive memory T cells took part in the SARS-CoV-2 response. Balanced CD4/CD8 phenotypes were observed for clones contracting from day 15 to 85, whereas a bias towards CD4+ was observed for a second wave of clones expanding from day 15 to 37. SARS-CoV-2 specificity of the second-wave clones peaking on day 37 was not confirmed. Contracting CD4+ clones appeared mostly in the CM and EM memory subsets, whereas CD8+ clones were enriched in EMRA. Only a couple of mild cases were covered in the study, and larger cohorts including severe cases with pre-infection samples were considered necessary.

The junction carries 13 bases between V and J, which are trimmed by 10 bases and 0 bases respectively. Inclusive of the bounding cysteine and phenylalanine, the CDR3 is 13 residues long. Only the CDR3 portion is preserved as DNA: 39 bases, with reading frame beginning at the first base. From the germline V gene, CDR1 is ENHRY and CDR2 is SYGVKD. This clonotype was seen only a few times. No antigen is known for it. The record has no base qualities; no much larger clone is one base away. PBMCs were isolated by Ficoll-Paque density gradient centrifugation. Data came from an Illumina NovaSeq 6000. TCRalpha and TCRbeta cDNA libraries were built by 5'RACE with constant-segment primers, adding sample barcodes and unique molecular identifiers. RNA was extracted from every sample with Trizol reagent. Library amplification was performed in two PCR steps, and a second sample barcode and Illumina TruSeq adapters were introduced in the second step. Libraries were sequenced on an Illumina NovaSeq with 2 x 150 bp paired-end reads. Processing in the source paper ran as follows. Demultiplexing of reads and collapsing into UMI-guided consensus sequences were performed with migec v1.2.7. Using mixcr v2.1.11, UMI consensuses were aligned to TRA and TRB V and J templates and then assembled into clonotypes. Clonotypes were classified as expanded or contracted when called significant by both edgeR and NoisET, with noise models trained on biological replicates. For edgeR calls, the thresholds were a false discovery rate-adjusted p below 0.01 and a log2 fold-change of 1. As an exploratory analysis of dynamics, max-normalized trajectories of the 1000 most abundant clonotypes were examined by PCA with hierarchical clustering. The CD4 or CD8 phenotype of responding clones was assigned using the separately sequenced CD4+ and CD8+ repertoires. The public reads were reanalyzed by TCRdb: fastp trimming at Q25, MiXCR alignment, in-frame beta chains only. Here each entry gathers all rows of one CDR3 protein and keeps the most common genes and DNA. TCRdb, rather than the study authors, made the V and J calls. In all, the sample holds 470,000 or so distinct CDR3 sequences, and roughly 17% of those were seen once. The ten largest clones take up under 25% of the sample.

Sequenced material: PBMCs or a T cell subset sorted from them (not recorded which). This receptor was identified in a man aged 18 to 29 who had mild COVID-19 (a few samples of this study predate the infection). The sample titles of this study are shuffled in the database, so cell type and time point are left out; the donor was told from shared clones. The rearrangement combines TRBV10-3 with TRBJ2-7; the D gene cannot be resolved reliably. The sequenced DNA is TGTGCCACCCTGGACGGAAGCTCCTACGAGCAGTACTTC. Translation gives CATLDGSSYEQYF.